This T cell receptor beta chain appears in the sequencing data of a study of cytomegalovirus exposure and HLA in healthy donors. Findings and caveats of the study: Researchers reported in a later analysis that a missense DCLRE1C variant was tied to TCR beta V- and J-gene trimming.

Concerning this clone itself: Its antigen is still unknown.

Amplification used 60 Vbeta primers and 13 Jbeta primers. The repertoire was sequenced with immunoSEQ multiplex PCR; TCRdb's copy has only in-frame clones and lacks some. The repertoire holds approximately 77,000 clones, with roughly four fifths as singletons. V trimming: 0 bases; J trimming: 1 base; junction bases outside the gene matches: 7. Germline assignment: CDR1 LGHNA and CDR2 YNFKEQ. The CDR3 totals 17 residues. The chain recombines TRBV4-2 with TRBJ1-1, with 8 bases lining up with TRBD1. This sequence originates from a man aged 35 to 55 in good health and CMV-seronegative. The specimen sequenced was PBMCs. Here the CDR3 DNA reads TGTGCCAGCAGCCAAGACCCTCGACAGGGGAGGAACACTGAAGCTTTCTTT. Its translation is CASSQDPRQGRNTEAFF.